This TCR beta chain is drawn from a study of T cell repertoires in cytomegalovirus infection. Overall study context: Public TCR beta signatures marked donors with CMV infection and the matching HLA. The study's findings and limits: Across the ex vivo response, the dominant clonotypes were HLA-C-restricted CMV-specific TCR beta clonotypes.

This clonotype showed up just a few times. Its matching antigen is unknown. The ends lost 6 bases at V and 7 bases at J; junction bases unmatched: 14. Germline-derived CDR1 and CDR2 are MNHEY and SVGAGI. The CDR3 length is 15 residues. One entry per CDR3 protein results from TCRdb running MiXCR on the reads. The sample yields some 500,000 distinct CDR3 sequences, about 39% seen once. The sequence was obtained from a human donor in good health (CMV status not recorded). Some clones in this sample may be carry-over from other donors' samples. The rearrangement joins TRBV6-5 to TRBJ2-7, with 8 bases fitting TRBD1. Here the sequenced sample was cultured PBMCs, taken from culture after CMV antigen stimulation. The CDR3 DNA sequence: TGTGCCAGCAGCTGGGTAGATGGACAGGGTGAGGAGCAGTACTTC. Translating gives CASSWVDGQGEEQYF.